Shown below are 14 T cell receptor beta chains from a single sample sequenced in a study of shared clonotypes between healthy human individuals (dated by TCRdb to about 2020). Library creation used the immunoSEQ multiplex PCR assay. TCRdb holds this immuneACCESS table with in-frame rearrangements only. Some clones are missing; in checked studies, unresolved V genes explain under half, and the rest has no known cause. Within this sample are approximately 530,000 clones, with roughly 95% of them counted one time only. The ten largest clonotypes hold approximately 0.062% of the sample. What was sequenced was naive CD4+ T cells sorted from blood. Per the publication, the cell subset or site label means: CD45RA+ positively selected. These receptors were collected from a woman in her 30s in good health.

J is TRBJ2-5 and V is TRBV7-2; D is uncertain. V dropped 5 bases and J dropped 0 bases, with 10 bases sitting between them. Per germline, CDR1 SGHTA and CDR2 FQGNSA. The length of the CDR3 is 14 residues. The DNA for the CDR3 is TGTGCCAGCAGCCACGGATGGTACCAAGAGACCCAGTACTTC. It encodes CASSHGWYQETQYF.

V is TRBV7-9 and J is TRBJ1-2, with D tentatively TRBD1 (5 bases). With 1 base removed from V and 6 bases from J, the gap between germline ends came to 15 bases. Looked up from germline, CDR1 is SEHNR and CDR2 is FQNEAQ (reference sequence). CDR3 length: 15 residues. CDR3 DNA: TGTGCCAGCAGCTTAGTGCAGGGTCACCGTCATGGCTACACCTTC. Its translation is CASSLVQGHRHGYTF.

V gene TRBV28 combines with J gene TRBJ2-5; D unresolved. The CDR3 extends over 16 amino acids. The germline gives CDR1 MDHEN, CDR2 SYDVKM. V lost 5 bases and J lost 1, with 17 bases in between. The CDR3 loop is CASSLKVHSLQETQYF. Written as DNA, the CDR3 is TGTGCCAGCAGTCTAAAGGTCCATTCTCTCCAAGAGACCCAGTACTTC. Full variable domain (outside the CDR3, taken from reference TRBV28 and TRBJ2-5): DVKVTQSSRYLVKRTGEKVFLECVQDMDHENMFWYRQDPGLGLRLIYFSYDVKMKEKGDIPEGYSVSREKKERFSLILESASTNQTSMYLCASSLKVHSLQETQYFGPGTRLLVL.

The J gene is TRBJ2-1, the V gene TRBV7-8; D is undetermined. V was cut by 1 base and J by 4 bases, with 8 bases left in between. Per the germline V gene, CDR1 is SGHVS and CDR2 is FQNEAQ. CDR3 length: 14 residues. CDR3 region: CASSLETRYNEQFF. The CDR3 region has the DNA TGTGCCAGCAGCTTAGAGACCAGGTACAATGAGCAGTTCTTC.

This chain connects TRBV6-1 to TRBJ1-2; D ambiguous. Germline loops: CDR1 MNHNS, CDR2 SASEGT. The CDR3 loop spans 12 amino acids. V gave up 4 bases and J gave up 4 bases, with 7 bases separating them. CDR3 nucleotide sequence: TGTGCCAGCAGTGTAGGCGCCTATGGCTACACCTTC. It yields the protein CASSVGAYGYTF.

This clone appeared once. The chain uses TRBV15 and TRBJ2-7; D remains unclear. The CDR3 totals 16 residues. Germline CDR1 LNHNV, CDR2 YYDKDF (reference sequence). Trimming took 3 bases from V and 0 from J, leaving 15 bases between them. The CDR3 DNA reads TGTGCCACCAGCAGGAAACGGACGGTGAGCTCCTACGAGCAGTACTTC. It codes for CATSRKRTVSSYEQYF. Filled out from reference TRBV15 and TRBJ2-7, the complete variable domain reads DAMVIQNPRYQVTQFGKPVTLSCSQTLNHNVMYWYQQKSSQAPKLLFHYYDKDFNNEADTPDNFQSRRPNTSFCFLDIRSPGLGDTAMYLCATSRKRTVSSYEQYFGPGTRLTVT.

This clone was picked up one time. The V gene is TRBV4-1, the J gene TRBJ2-7, with 9 bases lining up with TRBD2. Germline trimming cut 0 bases from V and 5 bases from J; bases unmatched to any gene: 5. The CDR3 spans 15 residues. The germline gives CDR1 MGHRA, CDR2 YSYEKL. The CDR3 region is CASSQDPLAGNEQYF. CDR3 in DNA: TGCGCCAGCAGCCAAGACCCCCTAGCGGGAAACGAGCAGTACTTC.

The CDR3 is CASSRGTAIEDTIYF. The CDR3 DNA reads TGTGCCAGCAGCCGAGGGACAGCGATCGAAGACACCATATATTTT. The chain couples TRBV7-9 to TRBJ1-3; 7 bases fit TRBD1. The CDR3 extends over 15 amino acids. V trimming: 5 bases; J trimming: 8 bases; junction bases outside the gene matches: 12. Looked up from germline, CDR1 is SEHNR and CDR2 is FQNEAQ (reference sequence).

The J gene is TRBJ2-1, the V gene TRBV5-1; the match to TRBD2 covers 12 bases. The V gene's germline CDR1 is SGHRS and CDR2 YFSETQ. The V gene end was trimmed by 0 bases and the J gene end by 0 bases; junction bases not matched to a gene: 13. The CDR3 loop spans 21 amino acids. The CDR3 is CASSLAGTSGPSASSYNEQFF. The CDR3 DNA follows: TGCGCCAGCAGCTTGGCCGGGACTAGCGGGCCAAGTGCTAGCTCCTACAATGAGCAGTTCTTC.

This chain joins TRBV6-1 and TRBJ2-7, with 9 bases lining up with TRBD2. Germline CDR1 MNHNS, CDR2 SASEGT. CDR3 length: 13 amino acids. The trim removed 6 bases at V and 2 bases at J, leaving 2 bases unmatched. The CDR3 is CASRTSGPYEQYF. The CDR3 DNA sequence: TGTGCCAGCAGGACTAGCGGACCCTACGAGCAGTACTTC.

The V and J genes are TRBV5-6 and TRBJ1-2, with D unclear. Germline-derived CDR1 and CDR2 are SGHDT and YYEEEE. V was trimmed by 0 bases and J by 1 base, leaving 13 bases between them. The CDR3 runs to 16 residues. The CDR3 DNA follows: TGTGCCAGCAGCTTGGGCGTTAGAACAGATAACTATGGCTACACCTTC. Amino acid sequence: CASSLGVRTDNYGYTF.

The chain employs TRBV5-1 and TRBJ2-3; D is possibly TRBD1 or TRBD2 (5 bases each). The CDR3 length is 13 residues. Trimming cost V 4 bases and J 7 bases, with 13 bases left between them. Germline-derived CDR1 and CDR2 are SGHRS and YFSETQ. CDR3 in amino acids: CASSTGDDHTQYF. In DNA, the CDR3 is TGCGCCAGCAGCACCGGGGACGACCATACGCAGTATTTT.

This sequence joins TRBV5-4 and TRBJ1-3, with D perhaps TRBD1 (5 bases). The CDR3 is 15 residues long. V dropped 2 bases and J dropped 1 base, with 10 bases sitting between them. Germline-derived CDR1 and CDR2 are SGHNT and YYREEE (reference sequence). CDR3: CASSFQGLSGNTIYF. The CDR3 nucleotides are TGTGCCAGCAGCTTCCAGGGTTTGTCTGGAAACACCATATATTTT.

The genes are TRBV27 and TRBJ1-2, with D hard to call. In germline, CDR1 is MNHEY, CDR2 SMNVEV (reference sequence). CDR3 length: 11 amino acids. The V gene lost 8 bases and the J gene lost 7 bases, with 11 bases spanning the gap. The CDR3, as DNA: TGTGCCAGCTCAAGTGGGATTGGCTACACCTTC. Amino acids: CASSSGIGYTF.